One sample yielded the 12 T cell receptor beta chains listed below, sequenced in a study of T cell responses to AZD1222 COVID-19 vaccine (TCRdb year 2021). According to the study, the label for this sample's time point signals: baseline before first vaccination. Library creation used the immunoSEQ multiplex PCR assay. TCRdb took over this immuneACCESS table, retaining in-frame rearrangements with V and J assigned. Such tables are incomplete; in checked studies, under half of the missing clones stem from an unresolved V gene, and the remainder is unexplained. The sample data list tens of thousands of clones, and roughly 85% of these were observed just once. The ten top clones hold less than 15% of the sample. This specimen consisted of peripheral blood, obtained on day 0 of AZD1222 vaccination. These receptor sequences come from an adult in good health.

This rearrangement joins TRBV5-1 to TRBJ1-1; 7 bases are a match to TRBD1. Germline CDR1 SGHRS, CDR2 YFSETQ. The CDR3 consists of 15 residues. V trimming: 3 bases; J trimming: 1 base; junction bases outside the gene matches: 6. The CDR3 loop is CASSSGQPGNTEAFF. CDR3 nucleotides: TGCGCCAGCAGCTCGGGACAGCCGGGGAACACTGAAGCTTTCTTT.

The genes are TRBV5-1 and TRBJ1-2, with TRBD1 identical over 7 bases. Germline V gives CDR1 SGHRS, CDR2 YFSETQ. This CDR3 is 13 amino acids long. With V trimmed by 4 bases and J by 1 base, 1 base remained unmatched. This CDR3 reads CASSRDSNYGYTF. The CDR3 region has the DNA TGCGCCAGCAGCCGGGACAGTAACTATGGCTACACCTTC.

The chain uses TRBV4-1 and TRBJ2-2, with D possibly TRBD2 on 6 matching bases. Germline CDR1 is MGHRA and CDR2 is YSYEKL. This CDR3 has 20 residues. Trimming shortened V by 0 bases and J by 2 bases, and 22 bases separated the two germline ends. As DNA, the CDR3 is TGCGCCAGCAGCCAAGACCCCTCGGCTGCTGGGGGGTCTAACACCGGGGAGCTGTTTTTT. Amino acid sequence: CASSQDPSAAGGSNTGELFF.

This clone was seen only a few times. The CDR3 region is CASSLAGTGSYEQYF. DNA of the CDR3: TGTGCCAGCAGCTTGGCCGGGACAGGGAGCTACGAGCAGTACTTC. The chain couples TRBV5-6 to TRBJ2-7; TRBD1 agrees at 9 bases. The CDR3 is made up of 15 amino acids. After removal of 0 bases from V and 3 bases from J, the junction contained 4 bases not matched to a gene. The germline CDR1 and CDR2 sequences are SGHDT and YYEEEE.

This chain connects TRBV28 to TRBJ1-5; the D is unclear. The V gene's germline CDR1 is MDHEN and CDR2 SYDVKM. This CDR3 has 15 amino acids. V lost 5 bases and J 3 bases, leaving 14 bases between the germline ends. The CDR3 region is CASSLPAGYNQPQHF. The DNA of the CDR3 is TGTGCCAGCAGTCTCCCGGCGGGATACAATCAGCCCCAGCATTTT.

This rearrangement joins TRBV2 to TRBJ1-1, with D maybe TRBD1 (5 bases). The V end was cut by 3 bases, the J end by 4 bases, with 9 bases between. CDR1 and CDR2 (germline): SNHLY, FYNNEI. This CDR3 spans 13 amino acids. CDR3: CASSEGLGTEAFF. CDR3 sequence (DNA): TGTGCCAGCAGTGAGGGGCTTGGCACTGAAGCTTTCTTT. The variable domain in full, with the rest retrieved from reference TRBV2 and TRBJ1-1, is EPEVTQTPSHQVTQMGQEVILRCVPISNHLYFYWYRQILGQKVEFLVSFYNNEISEKSEIFDDQFSVERPDGSNFTLKIRSTKLEDSAMYFCASSEGLGTEAFFGQGTRLTVV.

This chain joins TRBV5-1 and TRBJ1-6, with a possible D match to TRBD1 (6 bases). V was shortened by 0 bases and J by 5 bases, with 9 bases between the two germline ends. Germline CDR1 is SGHRS and CDR2 is YFSETQ. This CDR3 contains 15 residues. In DNA, the CDR3 is TGCGCCAGCAGCTTGGAAGGGGGAAATAATTCACCCCTCCACTTT. It is translated as CASSLEGGNNSPLHF.

This chain joins TRBV27 and TRBJ2-5; no firm D call. V lost 5 bases and J 7 bases, leaving 14 bases between the germline ends. The CDR3 contains 13 residues. The V gene's germline CDR1 is MNHEY and CDR2 SMNVEV (reference sequence). The chain's CDR3 is CASSPEAGGTQYF. The CDR3 DNA sequence: TGTGCCAGCAGTCCCGAAGCAGGTGGGACCCAGTACTTC.

The V and J genes are TRBV21-1 and TRBJ2-6. TRBV21-1 is annotated as a pseudogene. The CDR3 runs to 19 residues. The CDR3 sequence: CASSARPGRKSSGANVLTF. The CDR3 DNA follows: TGTGCCAGCAGCGCGCGACCGGGACGGAAGAGCTCTGGGGCCAACGTCCTGACTTTC.

This chain joins TRBV29-1 and TRBJ1-2; TRBD1 aligns across 9 bases. The CDR3 sequence is 13 residues long. V lost 7 bases and J lost 2; bases outside the gene matches: 5. Germline-derived CDR1 and CDR2 are SQVTM and ANQGSEA. CDR3 amino acids: CSAGDRENYGYTF. The CDR3 bases are TGCAGCGCAGGGGACAGGGAAAACTATGGCTACACCTTC.

The chain employs TRBV5-5 and TRBJ1-2; D unclear. The V end lost 0 bases, the J end lost 6 bases, and 9 bases lay between the germline ends. Germline values: CDR1 SGHKS, CDR2 YYEKEE (reference sequence). CDR3 length: 13 residues. This CDR3 is CASSLDRGDGYTF. The CDR3 DNA reads as TGTGCCAGCAGCTTGGACAGAGGCGATGGCTACACCTTC. Variable domain in full (rest from reference TRBV5-5 and TRBJ1-2): DAGVTQSPTHLIKTRGQQVTLRCSPISGHKSVSWYQQVLGQGPQFIFQYYEKEERGRGNFPDRFSARQFPNYSSELNVNALLLGDSALYLCASSLDRGDGYTFGSGTRLTVV.

This chain connects TRBV19 to TRBJ1-3; D gene ambiguous. From germline, CDR1 is LNHDA and CDR2 SQIVND (reference sequence). The V end lost 4 bases, the J end lost 2 bases, and 12 bases lay between the germline ends. This CDR3 region has 15 residues. The CDR3 DNA follows: TGTGCCAGTAGTACACAAGCCAGTCCTGGAAACACCATATATTTT. Amino acids: CASSTQASPGNTIYF.